Following are 5 T cell receptor beta chains from one sample sequenced in a study of blood T cell repertoires in COVID-19. The table came from immunoSEQ multiplex PCR; TCRdb's copy has only in-frame clones and leaves some out. The sample consists of about 400,000 clones, more than 75% of them appearing once. The sequencing sample was made of peripheral blood. These receptors were taken from a human donor in a cohort sampled during active COVID-19.

The genes are TRBV11-1 and TRBJ2-7; D perhaps matches TRBD1 (6 bases). Germline V gene lookup returns CDR1 SGHAT and CDR2 FQDESV (reference sequence). Trimming left V 5 bases short and J 3 bases short, with 14 bases between. This CDR3 has 14 residues. The CDR3 here is CASSRDTSRYEQYF. CDR3 DNA sequence: TGTGCCAGCAGCCGGGACACCTCCCGCTACGAGCAGTACTTC.

This chain links TRBV6-5 with TRBJ2-5; tentative D call: TRBD1 (5 bases). Germline values: CDR1 MNHEY, CDR2 SVGAGI. Between the trimmed V and J ends, which lost 0 bases and 2 bases, there was a span of 13 bases. The CDR3 is 16 residues long. The CDR3 bases are TGTGCCAGCAGTTACTCGGCGGACAATCATCAAGAGACCCAGTACTTC. It is translated as CASSYSADNHQETQYF.

This chain links TRBV29-1 with TRBJ2-3, with 7 bases fitting TRBD2. There are 15 residues in the CDR3. V shed 6 bases and J 1 base; nucleotides not matched to a gene: 10. Germline V gene data show CDR1 as SQVTM and CDR2 as ANQGSEA. In DNA, the CDR3 is TGCAGCGTCGCCGCTGCGGGAGTTGGCACAGATACGCAGTATTTT. As protein: CSVAAAGVGTDTQYF.

This clone was found a few times. The rearrangement links TRBV2 to TRBJ2-5, with a tentative D call TRBD2 (6 bases). Per germline, CDR1 SNHLY and CDR2 FYNNEI. V dropped 8 bases and J dropped 0 bases, with 13 bases sitting between them. CDR3 length: 14 residues. The CDR3 DNA follows: TGTGCCAGCCGGGGGAACCTCCACCAAGAGACCCAGTACTTC. Residues: CASRGNLHQETQYF.

The V call is TRBV5-1, the J call TRBJ1-1; weak D call: TRBD1 (5 bases). CDR1 is SGHRS and CDR2 is YFSETQ in the germline V gene. The CDR3 is 16 amino acids. Trimming pared 4 bases from V and 4 bases from J, leaving 20 bases between. CDR3 DNA: TGCGCCAGCAGCAACCCCAGACAGACGATGGGCACTGAAGCTTTCTTT. This codes for CASSNPRQTMGTEAFF.